The rows below give T cell receptor beta chains drawn from one sample of a study of chemoradiotherapy in HPV16-positive cancers. Repertoires were generated with immunoSEQ multiplex PCR, while TCRdb's copy carries only in-frame clones and drops some. The sample lists under 15,000 clones, roughly 90% occurring once. Sample: blood, taken from a patient who underwent chemoradiotherapy. The source is a human donor with HPV-associated anogenital cancer. Both conserved end residues are part of each CDR3. Fields, in order: CDR3 protein, CDR3 DNA, V gene, CDR3 length, J gene, D gene, clone size. D genes are given only for firm matches. The listing skips clone size in some rows; elsewhere it reads once, few, many or a size class.

CDR3 protein: CASSLGQGFTGELFF
CDR3 DNA: TGTGCCAGCAGCTTGGGGCAGGGCTTCACCGGGGAGCTGTTTTTT
V gene: TRBV5-8
CDR3 length: 15
J gene: TRBJ2-2
D gene: .
clone size: .

CDR3 protein: CASSLTSRSYNEQFF
CDR3 DNA: TGTGCCAGCAGCTTGACTAGCAGGTCCTACAATGAGCAGTTCTTC
V gene: TRBV7-3
CDR3 length: 15
J gene: TRBJ2-1
D gene: TRBD2
clone size: .

CDR3 protein: CASSLTGISTDTQYF
CDR3 DNA: TGCGCCAGCAGCTTAACAGGGATTAGCACAGATACGCAGTATTTT
V gene: TRBV5-1
CDR3 length: 15
J gene: TRBJ2-3
D gene: .
clone size: .

CDR3 protein: CASSLGWGDYNEQFF
CDR3 DNA: TGTGCCAGCAGCTTAGGGTGGGGGGACTACAATGAGCAGTTCTTC
V gene: TRBV11-2
CDR3 length: 15
J gene: TRBJ2-1
D gene: .
clone size: .

CDR3 protein: CASSLGVAGAPETQYF
CDR3 DNA: TGTGCCAGCAGCTTAGGAGTAGCGGGGGCCCCCGAGACCCAGTACTTC
V gene: TRBV7-9
CDR3 length: 16
J gene: TRBJ2-5
D gene: TRBD2
clone size: .

CDR3 protein: CAISEPAGPQVGQYF
CDR3 DNA: TGTGCCATCAGTGAGCCCGCCGGGCCCCAAGTGGGGCAGTACTTC
V gene: TRBV10-3
CDR3 length: 15
J gene: TRBJ2-7
D gene: .
clone size: .

CDR3 protein: CASTLGASWEKLFF
CDR3 DNA: TGTGCCAGCACATTGGGGGCCAGTTGGGAAAAACTGTTTTTT
V gene: TRBV6-6
CDR3 length: 14
J gene: TRBJ1-4
D gene: .
clone size: once

CDR3 protein: CASSSDRGTQYF
CDR3 DNA: TGTGCCAGCAGCTCCGACAGGGGTACGCAGTATTTT
V gene: TRBV7-9
CDR3 length: 12
J gene: TRBJ2-3
D gene: TRBD1
clone size: .

CDR3 protein: CASGLGAGQIYQPQHF
CDR3 DNA: TGTGCTAGTGGTTTGGGGGCCGGACAGATCTATCAGCCCCAGCATTTT
V gene: TRBV12-5
CDR3 length: 16
J gene: TRBJ1-5
D gene: .
clone size: .

CDR3 protein: CASSQVKGTEAFF
CDR3 DNA: TGCGCCAGCAGCCAAGTTAAAGGCACTGAAGCTTTCTTT
V gene: TRBV4-1
CDR3 length: 13
J gene: TRBJ1-1
D gene: .
clone size: .

CDR3 protein: CASSLTGLAGGQNTGELFF
CDR3 DNA: TGTGCCAGCAGCTTGACGGGACTAGCGGGGGGGCAGAACACCGGGGAGCTGTTTTTT
V gene: TRBV7-9
CDR3 length: 19
J gene: TRBJ2-2
D gene: TRBD2
clone size: .

CDR3 protein: CASSLGGHEQYF
CDR3 DNA: TGTGCCAGCAGCTTAGGTGGGCACGAGCAGTACTTC
V gene: TRBV11-2
CDR3 length: 12
J gene: TRBJ2-7
D gene: .
clone size: once

CDR3 protein: CASSLTSGALTQYF
CDR3 DNA: TGCGCCAGCAGCTTAACGAGCGGGGCCTTAACGCAGTATTTT
V gene: TRBV5-1
CDR3 length: 14
J gene: TRBJ2-3
D gene: TRBD2
clone size: .

CDR3 protein: CASSSRTGRDEQFF
CDR3 DNA: TGTGCCAGCAGTTCTAGGACAGGGAGGGATGAGCAGTTCTTC
V gene: TRBV6-6
CDR3 length: 14
J gene: TRBJ2-1
D gene: .
clone size: .

CDR3 protein: CASSTAMGAFF
CDR3 DNA: TGTGCCAGTAGTACGGCCATGGGAGCTTTCTTT
V gene: TRBV19
CDR3 length: 11
J gene: TRBJ1-1
D gene: .
clone size: .

CDR3 protein: CASSQAGIYEKLFF
CDR3 DNA: TGCGCCAGCAGCCAAGCGGGGATTTATGAAAAACTGTTTTTT
V gene: TRBV4-1
CDR3 length: 14
J gene: TRBJ1-4
D gene: .
clone size: .

CDR3 protein: CASSYSTLGNTEAFF
CDR3 DNA: TGTGCCAGCAGTTACTCGACCTTAGGGAACACTGAAGCTTTCTTT
V gene: TRBV6-5
CDR3 length: 15
J gene: TRBJ1-1
D gene: .
clone size: .

CDR3 protein: CASSFWGAMNTEAFF
CDR3 DNA: TGTGCCAGCAGCTTTTGGGGGGCCATGAACACTGAAGCTTTCTTT
V gene: TRBV7-2
CDR3 length: 15
J gene: TRBJ1-1
D gene: .
clone size: .

CDR3 protein: CASRALGRGTGNEQFF
CDR3 DNA: TGTGCCAGCAGGGCCCTCGGGCGGGGGACAGGGAATGAGCAGTTCTTC
V gene: TRBV6-6
CDR3 length: 16
J gene: TRBJ2-1
D gene: TRBD1
clone size: .

CDR3 protein: CASRPGQGFSYEQYF
CDR3 DNA: TGTGCCAGCAGACCGGGACAGGGTTTCTCCTACGAGCAGTACTTC
V gene: TRBV6-1
CDR3 length: 15
J gene: TRBJ2-7
D gene: TRBD1
clone size: .

CDR3 protein: CASSPRTSGGVTGELFF
CDR3 DNA: TGTGCCAGCAGCCCTAGGACTAGCGGGGGTGTCACCGGGGAGCTGTTTTTT
V gene: TRBV7-3
CDR3 length: 17
J gene: TRBJ2-2
D gene: TRBD2
clone size: .

CDR3 protein: CASSDSTGGRNGYTF
CDR3 DNA: TGTGCCAGCAGTGACTCGACAGGGGGCAGGAATGGCTACACCTTC
V gene: TRBV6-4
CDR3 length: 15
J gene: TRBJ1-2
D gene: TRBD1
clone size: .

CDR3 protein: CASRRSPSTDTQYF
CDR3 DNA: TGTGCCAGCCGGAGGTCCCCTAGCACAGATACGCAGTATTTT
V gene: TRBV6-1
CDR3 length: 14
J gene: TRBJ2-3
D gene: .
clone size: .

CDR3 protein: CASSPGSRAPNEKLFF
CDR3 DNA: TGCGCCAGCAGCCCGGGATCCCGAGCCCCCAATGAAAAACTGTTTTTT
V gene: TRBV5-1
CDR3 length: 16
J gene: TRBJ1-4
D gene: .
clone size: .

CDR3 protein: CASSEGARLNEKLFF
CDR3 DNA: TGTGCCAGCAGTGAAGGGGCCCGGCTAAATGAAAAACTGTTTTTT
V gene: TRBV6-4
CDR3 length: 15
J gene: TRBJ1-4
D gene: .
clone size: .

CDR3 protein: CASSLGYTEAFF
CDR3 DNA: TGTGCCAGCAGTTTAGGTTACACTGAAGCTTTCTTT
V gene: TRBV28
CDR3 length: 12
J gene: TRBJ1-1
D gene: .
clone size: .

CDR3 protein: CASSDGSNQPQHF
CDR3 DNA: TGCGCCAGCAGTGACGGGAGCAATCAGCCCCAGCATTTT
V gene: TRBV5-1
CDR3 length: 13
J gene: TRBJ1-5
D gene: .
clone size: .

CDR3 protein: CASSLGATNEKLFF
CDR3 DNA: TGTGCCAGCAGCTTAGGGGCAACTAATGAAAAACTGTTTTTT
V gene: TRBV7-2
CDR3 length: 14
J gene: TRBJ1-4
D gene: .
clone size: .

CDR3 protein: CASSLRTSTDTQYF
CDR3 DNA: TGTGCCAGCAGCTTGAGAACTAGCACAGATACGCAGTATTTT
V gene: TRBV5-6
CDR3 length: 14
J gene: TRBJ2-3
D gene: .
clone size: .

CDR3 protein: CASSPAGYFYEQYF
CDR3 DNA: TGTGCCAGCTCACCAGCCGGGTATTTCTACGAGCAGTACTTC
V gene: TRBV18
CDR3 length: 14
J gene: TRBJ2-7
D gene: .
clone size: .

CDR3 protein: CASSYSQQPTGELFF
CDR3 DNA: TGTGCCAGCAGTTACTCGCAACAACCTACCGGGGAGCTGTTTTTT
V gene: TRBV6-5
CDR3 length: 15
J gene: TRBJ2-2
D gene: .
clone size: .

CDR3 protein: CASSLRGRGGFEKLFF
CDR3 DNA: TGTGCCAGCAGCTTAAGGGGGAGGGGTGGGTTTGAAAAACTGTTTTTT
V gene: TRBV7-6
CDR3 length: 16
J gene: TRBJ1-4
D gene: .
clone size: .

CDR3 protein: CASSPRQNSNYGYTF
CDR3 DNA: TGTGCCAGCTCACCACGACAGAACTCTAACTATGGCTACACCTTC
V gene: TRBV18
CDR3 length: 15
J gene: TRBJ1-2
D gene: .
clone size: .

CDR3 protein: CASSLGGQGRVDEKLFF
CDR3 DNA: TGTGCCAGCAGCTTAGGGGGACAGGGTCGGGTCGATGAAAAACTGTTTTTT
V gene: TRBV7-9
CDR3 length: 17
J gene: TRBJ1-4
D gene: TRBD1
clone size: .

CDR3 protein: CASSFAGTGSPMGWDTQYF
CDR3 DNA: TGTGCCAGCAGCTTCGCCGGGACAGGGTCGCCCATGGGGTGGGATACGCAGTATTTT
V gene: TRBV7-9
CDR3 length: 19
J gene: TRBJ2-3
D gene: TRBD1
clone size: .

CDR3 protein: CASSQDWPVPVGAYEQYF
CDR3 DNA: TGTGCCAGCAGCCAAGATTGGCCCGTTCCGGTAGGGGCCTACGAGCAGTACTTC
V gene: TRBV4-2
CDR3 length: 18
J gene: TRBJ2-7
D gene: .
clone size: .

CDR3 protein: CASSRRDGSTDTQYF
CDR3 DNA: TGTGCCAGCAGCCGCCGGGACGGTAGCACAGATACGCAGTATTTT
V gene: TRBV7-9
CDR3 length: 15
J gene: TRBJ2-3
D gene: .
clone size: .

CDR3 protein: CASSYQETQYF
CDR3 DNA: TGTGCCAGCAGTTACCAAGAGACCCAGTACTTC
V gene: TRBV6-5
CDR3 length: 11
J gene: TRBJ2-5
D gene: .
clone size: .

CDR3 protein: CASSQEDNTEAFF
CDR3 DNA: TGTGCCAGCAGCCAAGAGGACAACACTGAAGCTTTCTTT
V gene: TRBV14
CDR3 length: 13
J gene: TRBJ1-1
D gene: .
clone size: .

CDR3 protein: CASSPRTSGSTGELFF
CDR3 DNA: TGTGCCAGCAGCCCAAGGACTAGCGGGAGCACCGGGGAGCTGTTTTTT
V gene: TRBV7-9
CDR3 length: 16
J gene: TRBJ2-2
D gene: TRBD2
clone size: .

CDR3 protein: CATPAGVTGELFF
CDR3 DNA: TGTGCCACCCCTGCGGGAGTCACCGGGGAGCTGTTTTTT
V gene: TRBV2
CDR3 length: 13
J gene: TRBJ2-2
D gene: TRBD2
clone size: few

CDR3 protein: CASSLTGGKNIQYF
CDR3 DNA: TGTGCCAGCAGCTTGACAGGGGGGAAAAACATTCAGTACTTC
V gene: TRBV7-2
CDR3 length: 14
J gene: TRBJ2-4
D gene: TRBD1
clone size: .

CDR3 protein: CASSRMGLMVGGTPSDGYTF
CDR3 DNA: TGTGCCAGTTCCAGAATGGGGCTAATGGTTGGGGGGACCCCTTCGGATGGCTACACCTTC
V gene: TRBV19
CDR3 length: 20
J gene: TRBJ1-2
D gene: .
clone size: few

CDR3 protein: CASSQRGFQAFF
CDR3 DNA: TGCGCCAGCAGCCAACGGGGATTCCAAGCTTTCTTT
V gene: TRBV4-3
CDR3 length: 12
J gene: TRBJ1-1
D gene: .
clone size: .

CDR3 protein: CASSQGTGARSTEAFF
CDR3 DNA: TGTGCCAGCAGCCAGGGGACAGGGGCGCGGAGCACTGAAGCTTTCTTT
V gene: TRBV5-5
CDR3 length: 16
J gene: TRBJ1-1
D gene: TRBD1
clone size: .

CDR3 protein: CASSLAGGGPYEQYF
CDR3 DNA: TGTGCCAGCAGCCTTGCCGGCGGGGGGCCCTACGAGCAGTACTTC
V gene: TRBV11-3
CDR3 length: 15
J gene: TRBJ2-7
D gene: TRBD2
clone size: .

CDR3 protein: CASSPPGQVYNSPLHF
CDR3 DNA: TGTGCCAGCTCACCACCGGGACAGGTCTATAATTCACCCCTCCACTTT
V gene: TRBV18
CDR3 length: 16
J gene: TRBJ1-6
D gene: TRBD1
clone size: once

CDR3 protein: CASSLSGGSNQPQHF
CDR3 DNA: TGTGCCAGCTCCTTATCCGGTGGCAGCAATCAGCCCCAGCATTTT
V gene: TRBV25-1
CDR3 length: 15
J gene: TRBJ1-5
D gene: .
clone size: once

CDR3 protein: CASSQKRGLNEQFF
CDR3 DNA: TGTGCCAGCAGCCAAAAACGGGGTCTGAATGAGCAGTTCTTC
V gene: TRBV4-2
CDR3 length: 14
J gene: TRBJ2-1
D gene: .
clone size: .

CDR3 protein: CASSLAQANTEAFF
CDR3 DNA: TGTGCCAGCAGCTTGGCACAGGCTAACACTGAAGCTTTCTTT
V gene: TRBV5-8
CDR3 length: 14
J gene: TRBJ1-1
D gene: .
clone size: .

CDR3 protein: CASWGRGAYEQYF
CDR3 DNA: .
V gene: TRBV21-1
CDR3 length: 13
J gene: TRBJ2-7
D gene: .
clone size: .

CDR3 protein: CASSSSIWTSENEQFF
CDR3 DNA: TGTGCCAGCAGCTCCAGTATCTGGACTAGCGAAAATGAGCAGTTCTTC
V gene: TRBV7-2
CDR3 length: 16
J gene: TRBJ2-1
D gene: TRBD2
clone size: once